This T cell receptor beta chain was captured by sequencing in a study of shared clonotypes between healthy human individuals. General study points: Four donors had around 5% of their naive CD4 clonotypes in common. What limited the represented genetic and exposure-history diversity was the small number of donors.

About this clone: What it recognizes is unknown.

Only Caucasian adults living in Nashville, Tennessee made up the donor group. CDR1 and CDR2 from the germline V gene are GTSNPN and SVGIG (reference sequence). The CDR3 extends over 13 amino acids. Trimming removed 1 base from V and 8 bases from J, with 11 bases in between. In the authors' methods: As immunoSEQ supplied junction-only sequences (without quality scores), filtering differed. This table comes from immunoSEQ multiplex PCR, and its TCRdb copy is limited to in-frame clones, with some not included. For V, J and clone size, that table is used; D and trimming come from the DNA. Among 2 million to 2.5 million clones listed, around 90% were seen once.

The chain has TRBV30 and TRBJ1-4; maybe TRBD1 (6 bases). This TCR was sampled from a man in his late teens or twenties in good health. Some clones in this sample may be carry-over from other donors' samples. The sample consisted of naive CD4+ T cells from PBMCs. Subset: CD45RA+ positively selected. CDR3 residues: CAWSDRVGEKLFF. Here the CDR3 DNA reads TGTGCCTGGAGTGACAGGGTTGGGGAAAAACTGTTTTTT. The full variable domain, its missing parts supplied by reference TRBV30 and TRBJ1-4, is SQTIHQWPATLVQPVGSPLSLECTVEGTSNPNLYWYRQAAGRGLQLLFYSVGIGQISSEVPQNLSASRPQDRQFILSSKKLLLSDSGFYLCAWSDRVGEKLFFGSGTQLSVL.